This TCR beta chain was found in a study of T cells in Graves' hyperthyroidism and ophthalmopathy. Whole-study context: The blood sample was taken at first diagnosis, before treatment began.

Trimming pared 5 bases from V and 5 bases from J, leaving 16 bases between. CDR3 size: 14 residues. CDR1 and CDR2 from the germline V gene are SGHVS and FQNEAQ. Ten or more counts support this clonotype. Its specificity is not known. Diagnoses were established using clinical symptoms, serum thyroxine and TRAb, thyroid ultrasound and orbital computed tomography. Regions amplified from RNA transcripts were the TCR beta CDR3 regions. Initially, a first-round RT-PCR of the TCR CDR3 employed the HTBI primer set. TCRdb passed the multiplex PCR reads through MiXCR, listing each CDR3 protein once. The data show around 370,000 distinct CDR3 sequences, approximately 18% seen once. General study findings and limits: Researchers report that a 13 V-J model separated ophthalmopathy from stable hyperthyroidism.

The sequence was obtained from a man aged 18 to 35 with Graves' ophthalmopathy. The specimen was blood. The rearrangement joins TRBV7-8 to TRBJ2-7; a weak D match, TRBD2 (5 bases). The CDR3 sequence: CASSPPAGIHEQYF. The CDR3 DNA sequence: TGTGCCAGCAGCCCACCGGCCGGGATCCACGAGCAGTACTTC.